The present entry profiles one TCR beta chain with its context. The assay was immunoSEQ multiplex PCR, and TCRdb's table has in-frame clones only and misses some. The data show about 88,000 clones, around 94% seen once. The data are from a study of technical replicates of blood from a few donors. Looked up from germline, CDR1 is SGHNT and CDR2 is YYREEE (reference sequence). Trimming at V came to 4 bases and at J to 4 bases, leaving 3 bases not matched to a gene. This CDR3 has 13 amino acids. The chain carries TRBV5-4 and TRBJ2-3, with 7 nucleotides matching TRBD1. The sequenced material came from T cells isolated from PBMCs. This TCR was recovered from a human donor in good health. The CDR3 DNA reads TGTGCCAGCAGCCTCCAGGGGGCAGATACGCAGTATTTT. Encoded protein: CASSLQGADTQYF.